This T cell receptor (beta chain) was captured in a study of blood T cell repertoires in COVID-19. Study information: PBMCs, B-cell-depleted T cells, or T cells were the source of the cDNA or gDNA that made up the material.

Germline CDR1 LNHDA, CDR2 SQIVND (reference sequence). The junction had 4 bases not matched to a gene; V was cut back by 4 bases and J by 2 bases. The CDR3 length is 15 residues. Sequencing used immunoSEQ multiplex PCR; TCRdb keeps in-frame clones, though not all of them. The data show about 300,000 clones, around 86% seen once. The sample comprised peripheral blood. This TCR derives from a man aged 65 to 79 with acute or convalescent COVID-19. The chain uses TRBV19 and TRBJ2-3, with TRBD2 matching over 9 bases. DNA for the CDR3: TGTGCCAGTAGTAGAAGCGGGGGGCTCACAGATACGCAGTATTTT. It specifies CASSRSGGLTDTQYF.